The clone carrying this TCR beta chain has a handful of counts. Each CDR3 protein is one row after TCRdb ran MiXCR on the 5' RACE reads. Of hundreds of thousands of distinct CDR3 sequences in the sample, 8.6% were seen once. This entry comes from a study of identical twins. This CDR3 has 18 amino acids. These same data were also listed under a study on yellow fever vaccine responses in identical twins.

This chain joins TRBV21-1 and TRBJ2-3; the table's D call, TRBD2, has no DNA check behind it. TRBV21-1 has pseudogene status. The sequencing input was PBMCs. The receptor comes from a young woman in good health. The CDR3 DNA follows: TGTGCCAGCAGGGGACTAGCGGGGGCTCGGGACGCGACAGATACGCAGTATTTT. Its translation is CASRGLAGARDATDTQYF.